The 26 T cell receptor beta chains reported below all come from one sample, sequenced in a study of cytomegalovirus exposure and HLA in healthy donors. The PCR was carried out with 60 Vbeta primers and 13 Jbeta primers. Clones were sequenced by immunoSEQ multiplex PCR, and TCRdb holds only the in-frame ones, with some missing. The sample yields under 200,000 clones, about three quarters seen once. Sequencing was carried out using PBMCs. The receptor source for this set is a female donor in good health and CMV-seronegative.

The V call is TRBV5-4, the J call TRBJ2-7; maybe TRBD2 (5 bases). The germline V gene has CDR1 SGHNT and CDR2 YYREEE (reference sequence). The V and J ends lost 1 base and 2 bases respectively, with 10 bases between them. The CDR3 contains 14 residues. The CDR3 is CASSLSGSPYEQYF. CDR3 DNA: TGTGCCAGCAGCTTGTCGGGGAGCCCCTACGAGCAGTACTTC. The full variable domain, rest sourced from reference TRBV5-4 and TRBJ2-7, is ETGVTQSPTHLIKTRGQQVTLRCSSQSGHNTVSWYQQALGQGPQFIFQYYREEENGRGNFPPRFSGLQFPNYSSELNVNALELDDSALYLCASSLSGSPYEQYFGPGTRLTVT.

This clone was seen just once. This chain links TRBV4-1 with TRBJ1-2, with D possibly matching TRBD1 (6 bases). Between the trimmed V and J ends, which lost 0 bases and 8 bases, there was a span of 16 bases. Germline CDR1 is MGHRA and CDR2 is YSYEKL. The length of the CDR3 is 15 residues. The CDR3 coding sequence is TGCGCCAGCAGCCAAGAGGAACAGGGCTTATGGGGCTACACCTTC. Its protein is CASSQEEQGLWGYTF.

J is TRBJ2-3 and V is TRBV4-3; 7 bases map to TRBD2. Trimming took 1 base from V and 6 from J; bases not matched to a gene: 1. Per the germline V gene, CDR1 is LGHNA and CDR2 is YSLEER. CDR3 length: 13 amino acids. DNA for the CDR3: TGCGCCAGCAGCCAAGGGCGGGGGGATACGCAGTATTTT. It yields the protein CASSQGRGDTQYF.

The chain uses TRBV19 and TRBJ1-1; D is uncertain. Trimming cost V 8 bases and J 1 base, with 5 bases left between them. The CDR3 is 11 amino acids. The germline V gene has CDR1 LNHDA and CDR2 SQIVND (reference sequence). The CDR3 DNA follows: TGTGCCAGTTTAAAGAACACTGAAGCTTTCTTT. Its protein is CASLKNTEAFF.

J is TRBJ2-5 and V is TRBV14; a weak D match, TRBD2 (5 bases). The CDR3 is made up of 13 amino acids. Germline values: CDR1 SGHDN, CDR2 FVKESK. Trimming took off 1 base at V and 3 bases at J, with 6 bases between the two ends. The CDR3: CASSQVGEETQYF. The DNA of the CDR3 is TGTGCCAGCAGCCAAGTGGGAGAAGAGACCCAGTACTTC.

This chain joins TRBV9 and TRBJ1-3; 7 bases are a match to TRBD1. Losses at the gene ends were 0 bases for V and 7 bases for J; bases not matched to a gene: 10. Germline loops: CDR1 SGDLS, CDR2 YYNGEE. The CDR3 has 16 amino acids. The CDR3 DNA reads TGTGCCAGCAGCGTAGAGGGGGGACAGCCGGGGAACACCATATATTTT. Its protein is CASSVEGGQPGNTIYF.

This sequence joins TRBV27 and TRBJ1-2; D is perhaps TRBD1 (6 bases). The V end lost 4 bases, the J end lost 5 bases, and 14 bases lay between the germline ends. The CDR3 extends over 14 amino acids. Germline V gene lookup returns CDR1 MNHEY and CDR2 SMNVEV (reference sequence). CDR3 sequence: CASSSPGVGYGYTF. The CDR3 bases are TGTGCCAGCAGTTCCCCAGGGGTGGGGTATGGCTACACCTTC.

The chain uses TRBV29-1 and TRBJ2-5, with D unresolved. The V end lost 6 bases, the J end lost 3 bases, and 17 bases lay between the germline ends. Germline V gene sequence: CDR1 SQVTM, CDR2 ANQGSEA. The CDR3 loop spans 14 amino acids. CDR3 residues: CSVGRNQLEETQYF. The CDR3 DNA is TGCAGCGTGGGCCGGAACCAATTAGAAGAGACCCAGTACTTC.

The chain carries TRBV7-9 and TRBJ1-1, with TRBD1 identical over 10 bases. The CDR3 sequence is 19 residues long. Germline assignment: CDR1 SEHNR and CDR2 FQNEAQ (reference sequence). V was clipped by 5 bases and J by 1 base; unmatched bases: 16. The CDR3, as DNA: TGTGCCAGCAGCCTATTTTGGTCCTCGGGACAGGGGAGGAACACTGAAGCTTTCTTT. It encodes CASSLFWSSGQGRNTEAFF.

The chain employs TRBV4-3 and TRBJ1-4; 9 bases line up with TRBD1. The CDR3 length is 17 residues. Germline-derived CDR1 and CDR2 are LGHNA and YSLEER. The trim removed 4 bases at V and 6 bases at J, leaving 12 bases unmatched. The CDR3 DNA is TGCGCCAGCAGCCGGATCACGACAGGGGGGTTGGATGAAAAACTGTTTTTT. Its translation is CASSRITTGGLDEKLFF.

This clone is categorized as medium-sized. The gene calls are TRBV6-1 and TRBJ2-3; 9 nucleotides agree with TRBD2. The CDR3 length is 14 residues. Germline lookup yields CDR1 MNHNS and CDR2 SASEGT. Trimming removed 6 bases from V and 7 bases from J; junction bases left unmatched: 8. The CDR3 region has the DNA TGTGCCAGCAGCTCTAGCGGGGAATCAAATACGCAGTATTTT. This codes for CASSSSGESNTQYF.

This clone appeared a single time. J is TRBJ2-7 and V is TRBV5-1, with 10 bases fitting TRBD1. In germline, CDR1 is SGHRS, CDR2 YFSETQ. Trimming took 3 bases from V and 5 from J; bases not matched to a gene: 5. The CDR3 sequence is 14 residues long. CDR3 coding DNA: TGCGCCAGCAGCTGGGGGGACAGGGGCAACGAGCAGTACTTC. It encodes CASSWGDRGNEQYF. Using reference TRBV5-1 and TRBJ2-7 for the parts outside the CDR3, the full variable domain is KAGVTQTPRYLIKTRGQQVTLSCSPISGHRSVSWYQQTPGQGLQFLFEYFSETQRNKGNFPGRFSGRQFSNSRSEMNVSTLELGDSALYLCASSWGDRGNEQYFGPGTRLTVT.

This rearrangement joins TRBV4-3 to TRBJ2-3, with 12 bases lining up with TRBD2. The germline CDR1 and CDR2 sequences are LGHNA and YSLEER. The CDR3 is 19 amino acids. V gave up 0 bases and J gave up 2 bases; unmatched junction bases: 9. CDR3 sequence reads: CASSQDPPRTSGNTDTQYF. CDR3 sequence (DNA): TGCGCCAGCAGCCAAGACCCACCCCGGACTAGCGGGAACACAGATACGCAGTATTTT.

The sample holds a few counts of this clone. The rearrangement joins TRBV10-3 to TRBJ1-1, with 10 bases matching TRBD1. CDR3 length: 13 residues. From germline, CDR1 is ENHRY and CDR2 SYGVKD. The V and J ends lost 2 bases and 8 bases, in that order; junction bases with no gene match: 2. The CDR3 bases are TGTGCCATCAGTGAGGGGACAGGGGTGGAAGCTTTCTTT. This encodes CAISEGTGVEAFF.

V is TRBV15 and J is TRBJ2-1, with 10 positions matching TRBD2. Germline-derived CDR1 and CDR2 are LNHNV and YYDKDF (reference sequence). This CDR3 region has 17 residues. J was trimmed by 8 bases and V by 0 bases; bases with no gene match: 10. The CDR3 reads CATSREIGLAGVYEQFF. In nucleotides, the CDR3 is TGTGCCACCAGCAGAGAGATAGGTCTAGCGGGAGTGTATGAGCAGTTCTTC.

This chain uses TRBV7-9 with TRBJ2-3; D remains ambiguous. CDR1 is SEHNR, CDR2 FQNEAQ, per germline (reference sequence). The CDR3 has 12 residues. Trimming took 5 bases from V and 6 from J, leaving 9 bases between them. This CDR3 reads CASSDARDTQYF. CDR3 in DNA: TGTGCCAGCAGCGACGCTAGGGATACGCAGTATTTT.

The J gene is TRBJ2-7, the V gene TRBV28, with 7 bases matching TRBD1. J lost 2 bases, V lost 2 bases, and 3 bases had no gene match. Germline V gene data show CDR1 as MDHEN and CDR2 as SYDVKM. CDR3 size: 14 residues. The CDR3: CASSLGTGAYEQYF. Written as DNA, the CDR3 is TGTGCCAGCAGTTTAGGTACAGGGGCCTACGAGCAGTACTTC.

The CDR3 DNA follows: TGTGCCAGTAGTATCTCAGGGGGTGGCAATCAGCCCCAGCATTTT. Its protein is CASSISGGGNQPQHF. The chain employs TRBV19 and TRBJ1-5; 7 positions match TRBD1. Germline trimming cut 3 bases from V and 2 bases from J; bases unmatched to any gene: 4. The CDR3 covers 15 residues. CDR1 and CDR2 from the germline V gene are LNHDA and SQIVND (reference sequence).

This clone was seen only a few times. The genes are TRBV5-5 and TRBJ2-2, with TRBD2 as a possible D gene (6 bases). The CDR3 is 16 amino acids. V was trimmed by 1 base and J by 0 bases, leaving 10 bases between them. The germline V gene encodes CDR1 SGHKS and CDR2 YYEKEE (reference sequence). Written as DNA, the CDR3 is TGTGCCAGCAGCTTGTTTGCGGGGTCGAACACCGGGGAGCTGTTTTTT. It yields the protein CASSLFAGSNTGELFF.

The chain employs TRBV6-1 and TRBJ1-3; D might be TRBD1 (5 bases). V was cut by 7 bases and J by 1 base, with 11 bases left in between. Germline loops: CDR1 MNHNS, CDR2 SASEGT. The CDR3 runs to 14 residues. The CDR3 reads CASTSGNSGNTIYF. In DNA form, the CDR3 reads TGTGCCAGCACCTCAGGGAATTCTGGAAACACCATATATTTT.

The V and J genes are TRBV7-2 and TRBJ1-4; 9 bases align to TRBD1. The CDR3 is made up of 15 amino acids. Germline CDR1 reads SGHTA; CDR2 reads FQGNSA. Germline trimming cut 5 bases from V and 14 bases from J; bases unmatched to any gene: 15. The DNA of the CDR3 is TGTGCCAGCAGCCCCGACAGGGGGACTATGAAAAGGCTGTTTTTT. Its protein is CASSPDRGTMKRLFF.

The gene calls are TRBV29-1 and TRBJ2-7; the match to TRBD2 covers 8 bases. Per the germline V gene, CDR1 is SQVTM and CDR2 is ANQGSEA. V lost 6 bases and J lost 4; bases outside the gene matches: 11. The CDR3 totals 14 residues. DNA for the CDR3: TGCAGCGTCCAAAAGCGGGGGACCCAATACGAGCAGTACTTC. This encodes CSVQKRGTQYEQYF.

The V and J genes are TRBV5-1 and TRBJ1-2; no clear D gene. This CDR3 is built from 15 residues. CDR1 and CDR2 from the germline V gene are SGHRS and YFSETQ. The V end lost 4 bases, the J end lost 7 bases, and 20 bases lay between the germline ends. The CDR3 DNA reads as TGCGCCAGCAGCCCCAAACTGGACGGAGGTTTTGGCTACACCTTC. Its protein is CASSPKLDGGFGYTF.

This chain uses TRBV5-5 with TRBJ2-4; TRBD2 aligns across 15 bases. This CDR3 has 16 amino acids. V lost 4 bases, J lost 5 bases, and 4 bases stayed unmatched. Germline V gene lookup returns CDR1 SGHKS and CDR2 YYEKEE (reference sequence). CDR3 sequence: CASSPRTSGGENIQYF. CDR3 nucleotides: TGTGCCAGCAGCCCTCGGACTAGCGGGGGGGAAAACATTCAGTACTTC.

The rearrangement joins TRBV11-2 to TRBJ1-2; D gene unclear. Trimming took off 1 base at V and 4 bases at J, with 10 bases between the two ends. CDR1 and CDR2 (germline): SGHAT, FQNNGV. The CDR3 is 14 amino acids. The CDR3 DNA reads TGTGCCAGCAGCTTAGGAGGGTATTCCTATGGCTACACCTTC. Protein product: CASSLGGYSYGYTF.

This chain joins TRBV5-1 and TRBJ2-5; perhaps TRBD1 as D (6 bases). Deletions cut 1 base from V and 1 base from J, with 11 bases between. The CDR3 runs to 15 residues. CDR1 and CDR2 (germline): SGHRS, YFSETQ. CDR3 in amino acids: CASSLPRGPQETQYF. DNA for the CDR3: TGCGCCAGCAGCTTGCCCAGGGGACCCCAAGAGACCCAGTACTTC.